This section outlines one TCR beta chain sequence together with its context. Here immunoSEQ multiplex PCR was the method, and the copy in TCRdb shows in-frame clones only, minus some. The data hold approximately 210,000 clones, with almost 85% observed a single time. Deletions cut 0 bases from V and 3 bases from J, with 12 bases between. This CDR3 region has 16 residues. In germline, CDR1 is SGHRS, CDR2 YFSETQ. The data are from a study of blood T cell repertoires in COVID-19. At the level of the study: From T cells, B-cell-depleted T cells, or PBMCs came the material, which was cDNA or gDNA.

This TCR derives from a woman in her 70s with active or convalescent COVID-19. Sample: peripheral blood. The V and J genes are TRBV5-1 and TRBJ2-2; tentatively, D is TRBD1 (5 bases). The CDR3 sequence is CASSLGVRADTGELFF. CDR3 DNA: TGCGCCAGCAGCTTGGGGGTCAGGGCGGACACCGGGGAGCTGTTTTTT.